Following are 15 T cell receptor beta chains from one sample sequenced in a study of technical replicates of blood from four donors. Generated by immunoSEQ multiplex PCR, the TCRdb table keeps only in-frame clones and is missing some. The sample lists some 82,000 clones; about 93% were seen once. The sequenced material came from T cells isolated from PBMCs. These receptor sequences come from a human donor in good health.

This chain's CDR3 is CASSTTAGEKLFF. CDR3 bases: TGTGCCAGCAGTACGACAGCTGGAGAAAAACTGTTTTTT. This chain joins TRBV27 and TRBJ1-4, with D perhaps TRBD1 (5 bases). The CDR3 sequence is 13 residues long. Between the trimmed V and J ends, which lost 5 bases and 8 bases, there was a span of 12 bases. Germline lookup yields CDR1 MNHEY and CDR2 SMNVEV (reference sequence).

The V call is TRBV5-1, the J call TRBJ1-2, with 7 bases lining up with TRBD1. The CDR3 totals 14 residues. Unmatched junction bases numbered 7, after V lost 0 bases and J lost 8 bases. The germline gives CDR1 SGHRS, CDR2 YFSETQ. Written as DNA, the CDR3 is TGCGCCAGCAGCTTGGACGGACAGGCCGAGGGCTACACCTTC. As protein: CASSLDGQAEGYTF.

The rearrangement links TRBV5-1 to TRBJ2-3, with 8 positions matching TRBD1. Germline values: CDR1 SGHRS, CDR2 YFSETQ. This CDR3 contains 15 residues. V lost 0 bases and J lost 3; bases outside the gene matches: 3. The CDR3 protein is CASSLVDRETDTQYF. The DNA of the CDR3 is TGCGCCAGCAGCTTGGTGGACAGGGAGACAGATACGCAGTATTTT.

The chain is built from TRBV11-2 and TRBJ2-1, with TRBD2 matching over 10 bases. The V gene end was trimmed by 2 bases and the J gene end by 4 bases; junction bases not matched to a gene: 5. Germline V gives CDR1 SGHAT, CDR2 FQNNGV. This CDR3 contains 16 residues. DNA of the CDR3: TGTGCCAGCAGCTTACAAGCGGGAGGGCCTTACAATGAGCAGTTCTTC. This codes for CASSLQAGGPYNEQFF.

The chain links TRBV29-1 to TRBJ2-5, with D tentatively TRBD1 (5 bases). Trimming removed 4 bases at V and 7 bases at J, with 10 bases between. Germline-derived CDR1 and CDR2 are SQVTM and ANQGSEA. CDR3 size: 11 residues. CDR3 sequence (DNA): TGCAGCGTTGCTGGGGCCAGGACCCAGTACTTC. Translated: CSVAGARTQYF.

This clone has just one count. The genes are TRBV7-3 and TRBJ2-1; D gene ambiguous. V lost 5 bases and J 10 bases, leaving 12 bases between the germline ends. The CDR3 sequence is 12 residues long. Germline CDR1 reads SGHTA; CDR2 reads FQGTGA. The CDR3 loop reads CASSDSNREQFF. In DNA form, the CDR3 reads TGTGCCAGCAGCGACTCCAATAGAGAGCAGTTCTTC.

This chain joins TRBV27 and TRBJ1-4; TRBD1 matches at 8 bases. J gave up 8 bases and V 3 bases, and 8 bases lay outside the gene matches. CDR1 is MNHEY and CDR2 is SMNVEV in the germline V gene (reference sequence). The CDR3 sequence is 15 residues long. The CDR3 DNA follows: TGTGCCAGCAGTTTCCAGGGGGCGGGTCAAGAAAAACTGTTTTTT. It specifies CASSFQGAGQEKLFF. Filled out from reference TRBV27 and TRBJ1-4, the complete variable domain reads EAQVTQNPRYLITVTGKKLTVTCSQNMNHEYMSWYRQDPGLGLRQIYYSMNVEVTDKGDVPEGYKVSRKEKRNFPLILESPSPNQTSLYFCASSFQGAGQEKLFFGSGTQLSVL.

The rearrangement links TRBV27 to TRBJ1-5; possible D gene TRBD1, 5 bases. V was cut by 4 bases and J by 1 base, with 23 bases left in between. Per the germline V gene, CDR1 is MNHEY and CDR2 is SMNVEV (reference sequence). This CDR3 region has 19 residues. The CDR3 spells CASSSQGGGLFASNQPQHF. The CDR3 DNA follows: TGTGCCAGCAGTTCCCAGGGAGGTGGGCTTTTTGCGAGCAATCAGCCCCAGCATTTT.

V usage is TRBV28 and J usage is TRBJ1-2; D not certain. Deletions cut 2 bases from V and 0 bases from J, with 7 bases between. The CDR3 is 14 residues long. CDR1 is MDHEN, CDR2 SYDVKM, per germline. The chain's CDR3 is CASSLHGANYGYTF. As DNA, the CDR3 is TGTGCCAGCAGTTTACACGGAGCTAACTATGGCTACACCTTC.

The CDR3 region has the DNA TGCGCCATCGCCAGGGGAGACATTCAGTACTTC. Protein product: CAIARGDIQYF. J is TRBJ2-4 and V is TRBV10-2; perhaps TRBD1 as D (6 bases). V lost 10 bases to trimming and J lost 8 bases, with 12 bases between them. The germline gives CDR1 WSHSY, CDR2 SAAADI. The CDR3 has 11 amino acids.

The chain recombines TRBV5-1 with TRBJ1-4; D unresolved. CDR3 size: 15 residues. V lost 3 bases, J lost 8 bases, and 17 bases lay in between. CDR1 is SGHRS and CDR2 is YFSETQ in the germline V gene. The CDR3 DNA follows: TGCGCCAGCAGCTCCATGCCCCGGGAGGACGAAAAACTGTTTTTT. Protein sequence: CASSSMPREDEKLFF.

This clone was observed once. The J gene is TRBJ1-2, the V gene TRBV6-5, with D perhaps matching TRBD1 (5 bases). V lost 4 bases and J 3 bases, leaving 12 bases between the germline ends. The CDR3 loop spans 14 amino acids. Germline values: CDR1 MNHEY, CDR2 SVGAGI. DNA of the CDR3: TGTGCCAGCAGTTCTGTGACAGCCTACTATGGCTACACCTTC. Translating gives CASSSVTAYYGYTF.

This clone is a singleton in its sample. This sequence joins TRBV7-6 and TRBJ2-7; 12 bases match TRBD2. CDR1 SGHVS and CDR2 FNYEAQ come from the germline V gene. The CDR3 loop spans 16 amino acids. Trimming removed 5 bases from V and 2 bases from J; junction bases left unmatched: 7. This chain's CDR3 is CASSPGLAGRTYEQYF. In nucleotides, the CDR3 is TGTGCCAGCAGCCCCGGACTAGCGGGAAGGACCTACGAGCAGTACTTC.

This chain joins TRBV19 and TRBJ2-1; 11 nucleotides align to TRBD1. Germline CDR1 and CDR2: LNHDA and SQIVND (reference sequence). Unmatched junction bases numbered 12, after V lost 6 bases and J lost 5 bases. CDR3 length: 17 amino acids. Here the CDR3 DNA reads TGTGCCAGTAGCACCTGGACAGGGGGCCGGGGGGACAATGAGCAGTTCTTC. Its protein product is CASSTWTGGRGDNEQFF.

This sequence joins TRBV5-1 and TRBJ1-2, with D hard to call. The germline V gene has CDR1 SGHRS and CDR2 YFSETQ. The ends were cut back, 0 bases at V and 8 bases at J, with 14 bases in the middle. CDR3 size: 14 residues. The CDR3 region has the DNA TGCGCCAGCAGCTTGGATAGGGAGATAAGGGGCTACACCTTC. Translation: CASSLDREIRGYTF.